This TCR beta chain was observed in a study of blood T cell repertoires in COVID-19 (TCRdb year 2020). Notes on the research overall: Samples from collaborators originated in the United States, Italy and Spain and spanned both the acute and convalescent phases of COVID-19. The repertoires were made available in a free public database intended to serve as a resource for research on the immune response to SARS-CoV-2. Subjects who had been exposed to COVID-19, were actively infected with it, or had recovered from it provided the deeply sampled blood TCRbeta repertoires that made up the dataset. Samples came from the ongoing ImmuneRACE study (first 160 participants) plus 1,254 subjects from 6 global collaborators. Where HLA class I and class II types were available, the types were taken from metadata supplied by the sample provider, not from assay-based typing. A de-identified subject ID, COVID-19 status, age in years and sex were almost always included in the sample metadata. The material from the prospective study consisted of cDNA or gDNA derived from T cells, B-cell-depleted T cells, or PBMCs.

Study-wide findings and limitations: How much clinical and demographic metadata was included differed by source and by participant, and the metadata was provided uncurated.

Each collaborating institution followed its own protocols to collect whole blood in K2EDTA tubes. For TCRbeta analysis, collaborators shipped samples in one of three forms: frozen whole blood, isolated PBMCs, or DNA extracted from either of those sample types. The immunoSEQ Assay, a bias-controlled multiplex PCR, was used to amplify TCRbeta CDR3 regions from genomic DNA. The published analysis was carried out like this. The number of nucleated cells in each sample was estimated from the amplification of reference gene primers within the assay. To quantify the absolute abundance of each unique TCRbeta CDR3 rearrangement, sequence reads were collapsed and filtered. For each sample, productive Simpson clonality was calculated by taking the square root of Simpson's diversity index across productive rearrangements. The clones in this table, taken by TCRdb from immuneACCESS, are in-frame only. Not every clone is retained; where verified, under half of the shortfall comes from an unresolved V gene, and the cause of the rest is unknown. D and trimming were read from the DNA, whereas the V and J calls and clone size are those reported in that table. The sample table shows more than 250,000 clones, and around 90% are seen once. 1% of the sample is held by the ten biggest clonotypes.

This clone occurred once. Which antigen it targets is not known. No qualities accompany the bases; no much larger clone lies one base away. The trim is 2 bases for V and 5 bases for J, with a gap of 11 bases between the germline ends. The germline V gene supplies CDR1 ENHRY and CDR2 SYGVKD. Including the terminal cysteine and phenylalanine, the CDR3 comprises 14 residues. Left in the record is the CDR3 DNA by itself, 42 bases read in frame from the first base. The rearranged segments are TRBV10-3 and TRBJ2-3, and the D gene may be TRBD2, 5 bases matching. The source of this sequence is a man aged 50 to 59 with active or convalescent COVID-19. The specimen sequenced was peripheral blood. In nucleotides, the sequence is TGTGCCATCAGTGAGACTGTTCGGGGAGATACGCAGTATTTT. This translates into CAISETVRGDTQYF.